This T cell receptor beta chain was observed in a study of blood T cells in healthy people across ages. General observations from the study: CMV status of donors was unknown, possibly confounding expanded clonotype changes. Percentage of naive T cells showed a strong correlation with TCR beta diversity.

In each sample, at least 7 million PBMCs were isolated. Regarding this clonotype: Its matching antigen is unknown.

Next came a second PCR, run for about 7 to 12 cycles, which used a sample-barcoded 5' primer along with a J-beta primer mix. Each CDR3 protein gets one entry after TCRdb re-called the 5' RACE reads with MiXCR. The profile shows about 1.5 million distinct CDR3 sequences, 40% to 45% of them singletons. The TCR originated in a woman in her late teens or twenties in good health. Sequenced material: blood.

CDR3 protein: CATTGDWYNGQYF. The DNA for the CDR3 is TGTGCCACAACGGGGGACTGGTATAATGGGCAGTACTTC. The chain employs TRBV7-9 and TRBJ2-5; D is possibly TRBD2 (6 bases). The CDR3 sequence is 13 residues long. Germline CDR1 is SEHNR and CDR2 is FQNEAQ (reference sequence). With 10 bases removed from V and 11 bases from J, the gap between germline ends came to 23 bases.